These 15 T cell receptor beta chains were sequenced from one sample in a study of T-cell reconstitution after alpha-beta-depleted transplantation in children. Preparation of the TCRbeta library involved a method that used unique molecular identifiers. TCRdb reanalysed the PCR reads using MiXCR and keeps one entry per CDR3 protein. The sample holds a few hundred thousand distinct CDR3 sequences, around 20% seen once. The starting material was PBMCs, mostly from graft donor cells, obtained 180 days after TCRalphabeta/CD19-depleted stem cell transplant. The receptors shown here come from a male patient aged 10 to 17 who had a stem cell transplant for acute lymphoblastic leukemia, so the T cells may come from the graft donor.

This clonotype was seen a handful of times. The chain links TRBV27 to TRBJ2-1; 10 bases are a match to TRBD2. The germline V gene encodes CDR1 MNHEY and CDR2 SMNVEV (reference sequence). The J segment lost 6 bases and the V segment lost 3 bases, leaving 23 bases of the junction unmatched. This CDR3 has 21 residues. This chain's CDR3 is CASSFITIGCRAGGPVNEQFF. Written as DNA, the CDR3 is TGTGCCAGCAGTTTCATTACTATCGGGTGCAGAGCGGGAGGGCCGGTCAATGAGCAGTTCTTC.

The chain is built from TRBV25-1 and TRBJ1-2; D call uncertain. Germline lookup yields CDR1 MGHDK and CDR2 SYGVNS. The CDR3 contains 13 residues. The V end was cut by 0 bases, the J end by 4 bases, with 6 bases between. The chain's CDR3 is CASSEYAAYGYTF. CDR3 DNA sequence: TGTGCCAGCAGTGAATATGCGGCCTATGGCTACACCTTC.

This chain joins TRBV12-3 or TRBV12-4 and TRBJ2-1, with D uncertain. The CDR3 consists of 12 residues. V lost 5 bases, J lost 6 bases, and 8 bases lay in between. CDR3 sequence reads: CASSRAVNEQFF. CDR3 nucleotides: TGTGCCAGCAGTAGAGCTGTCAATGAGCAGTTCTTC.

This clonotype was found a few times. The chain has TRBV4-1 and TRBJ2-2; perhaps D is TRBD1 or TRBD2 (5 bases each). V shed 2 bases and J shed 1 base, with 20 bases lying between them. CDR3 length: 19 amino acids. Per germline, CDR1 MGHRA and CDR2 YSYEKL. CDR3 in DNA: TGCGCCAGCAGCCAAAAATCCTCCGGGACGGACCTGAACACCGGGGAGCTGTTTTTT. Protein: CASSQKSSGTDLNTGELFF.

This clonotype was detected only a few times. The rearrangement uses TRBV7-6 and TRBJ2-7, with D maybe TRBD2 (6 bases). Germline CDR1 reads SGHVS; CDR2 reads FNYEAQ. The length of the CDR3 is 14 residues. V was pared by 3 bases and J by 0 bases, with 9 bases between. In nucleotides, the CDR3 is TGTGCCAGCAGCTTCGGGACTCTCTCCTACGAGCAGTACTTC. It translates to CASSFGTLSYEQYF.

This clonotype has a handful of counts. The V call is TRBV5-1, the J call TRBJ2-7, with 8 bases that match TRBD2. After removal of 0 bases from V and 0 bases from J, the junction contained 8 bases not matched to a gene. Germline-derived CDR1 and CDR2 are SGHRS and YFSETQ. The CDR3 sequence is 17 residues long. The CDR3, as DNA: TGCGCCAGCAGCTTGGGGCCTAGCGGGCGATACTCCTACGAGCAGTACTTC. This encodes CASSLGPSGRYSYEQYF.

As regards this clonotype: Possible read error: a much larger clone is one base away. V is TRBV3-1 and J is TRBJ2-1; D not certain. Per the germline V gene, CDR1 is LGHDT and CDR2 is YNNKEL (reference sequence). CDR3 length equals 17 residues. CDR3 amino acids: CACSQDVTANSYNEQFF. The CDR3 nucleotides read TGTGCCTGCAGCCAAGATGTAACAGCTAACTCCTACAATGAGCAGTTCTTC.

This clonotype occurred a few times. CDR3 nucleotide sequence: TGTGCCAGCAGCCGTGTAATGGGACGGAATCAGCCCCAGCATTTT. It translates to CASSRVMGRNQPQHF. The chain is built from TRBV3-1 and TRBJ1-5; tentatively, D is TRBD1 (5 bases). Trimming removed 4 bases from V and 4 bases from J, with 14 bases in between. CDR1 is LGHDT and CDR2 is YNNKEL in the germline V gene (reference sequence). The CDR3 runs 15 residues.

V usage is TRBV5-1 and J usage is TRBJ2-3, with D perhaps matching TRBD2 (5 bases). Germline V gene sequence: CDR1 SGHRS, CDR2 YFSETQ. V lost 4 bases to trimming and J lost 2 bases, with 17 bases between them. CDR3 length equals 16 residues. CDR3 sequence reads: CASSLMADLDTDTQYF. CDR3 DNA: TGCGCCAGCAGCCTGATGGCGGACTTGGACACAGATACGCAGTATTTT.

This clonotype has more than one count but fewer than ten. The chain has TRBV9 and TRBJ2-7; 12 positions match TRBD2. CDR3 length: 14 amino acids. Germline lookup yields CDR1 SGDLS and CDR2 YYNGEE. V shed 3 bases, J shed 5 bases, and the junction held 3 bases outside the gene matches. The CDR3 DNA follows: TGTGCCAGCAGCGGACGGACTAGCGGGAACGAGCAGTACTTC. Protein sequence: CASSGRTSGNEQYF.

A few counts support this clonotype. Written as DNA, the CDR3 is TGTGCCATCAGTCCCAGGGAGCTATCTCCCGTAGGCTACACCTTC. Translating it yields CAISPRELSPVGYTF. The chain uses TRBV10-3 and TRBJ1-2, with D possibly TRBD1 on 5 matching bases. The germline V and J ends were trimmed by 5 bases and 8 bases, with 21 bases remaining between them. The CDR3 extends over 15 amino acids. The germline V gene has CDR1 ENHRY and CDR2 SYGVKD.

This clonotype was picked up a small number of times. The genes are TRBV10-3 and TRBJ2-1; D might be TRBD2 (5 bases). Germline CDR1 is ENHRY and CDR2 is SYGVKD. Between the trimmed V and J ends, which lost 6 bases and 8 bases, there was a span of 14 bases. This CDR3 spans 13 amino acids. Here the CDR3 reads CAISILGDHEQFF. In DNA form, the CDR3 reads TGTGCCATCAGCATACTAGGAGACCATGAGCAGTTCTTC.

The V gene is TRBV29-1, the J gene TRBJ2-5; D not resolved. CDR3 length equals 13 residues. Germline assignment: CDR1 SQVTM and CDR2 ANQGSEA. Trimming pared 2 bases from V and 5 bases from J, leaving 12 bases between. CDR3 in DNA: TGCAGCGTTGAACGAAGGGATACCGAGACCCAGTACTTC. It is translated as CSVERRDTETQYF.

The table lists this clonotype with a few counts. The chain links TRBV5-5 to TRBJ2-3; no reliable D call. The germline CDR1 and CDR2 sequences are SGHKS and YYEKEE (reference sequence). The CDR3 runs 13 residues. The V gene lost 0 bases and the J gene lost 6 bases, with 8 bases spanning the gap. The CDR3 region is CASSLEGFDTQYF. CDR3 DNA: TGTGCCAGCAGCTTGGAAGGGTTTGATACGCAGTATTTT.

This rearrangement joins TRBV5-1 to TRBJ1-3; possibly TRBD1 for D (6 bases). CDR3 length: 17 residues. The ends were cut back, 4 bases at V and 0 bases at J, with 17 bases in the middle. Germline CDR1 SGHRS, CDR2 YFSETQ. The chain's CDR3 is CASSGQPLGYSGNTIYF. CDR3 coding DNA: TGCGCCAGCAGCGGACAGCCATTGGGGTACTCTGGAAACACCATATATTTT.